The 5 T cell receptor beta chains in this list originate from one sample, sequenced in a study of blood T cell repertoires in COVID-19. TCRdb's copy holds only in-frame clones and misses some; the assay was immunoSEQ multiplex PCR. The sample has about 160,000 clones; about 87% are singletons. The specimen was peripheral blood. The receptors come from a man in his fifties or sixties with COVID-19, enrolled during active disease.

This clone has more than one count but fewer than ten. The V and J genes are TRBV11-2 and TRBJ2-5; D may be TRBD1 (6 bases). Germline lookup yields CDR1 SGHAT and CDR2 FQNNGV. V was clipped by 5 bases and J by 3 bases, with 13 bases between them. The CDR3 is made up of 14 amino acids. This CDR3 reads CASSRGQLKETQYF. The CDR3 DNA sequence: TGTGCCAGCAGCCGCGGACAGCTCAAAGAGACCCAGTACTTC.

V gene TRBV25-1 combines with J gene TRBJ2-7, with D perhaps TRBD2 (5 bases). Looked up from germline, CDR1 is MGHDK and CDR2 is SYGVNS. The CDR3 has 13 residues. V lost 2 bases and J lost 7, with 12 bases in between. In DNA, the CDR3 is TGTGCCAGCAGTGAAAATAATCCGGGGGAGCAGTACTTC. Protein sequence: CASSENNPGEQYF.

This clone has a single count. The chain couples TRBV7-6 to TRBJ1-1; 8 bases map to TRBD1. The CDR3 is 17 amino acids. Germline trimming cut 1 base from V and 3 bases from J; bases unmatched to any gene: 10. Germline V gene lookup returns CDR1 SGHVS and CDR2 FNYEAQ. The CDR3 DNA reads TGTGCCAGCAGCTTAGGTCCAGGGGGCGCAAGGGACACTGAAGCTTTCTTT. Encoded protein: CASSLGPGGARDTEAFF.

V is TRBV6-5 and J is TRBJ1-1; D may be TRBD1 (6 bases). Between the trimmed V and J ends, which lost 6 bases and 0 bases, there was a span of 14 bases. Germline CDR1 and CDR2: MNHEY and SVGAGI. The CDR3 totals 15 residues. The CDR3 here is CASRFDRSLNTEAFF. The CDR3 DNA reads TGTGCCAGCAGGTTTGACAGGTCTTTGAACACTGAAGCTTTCTTT.

V gene TRBV7-6 combines with J gene TRBJ2-2; no definite D call. V was pared by 1 base and J by 10 bases, with 16 bases between. The length of the CDR3 is 15 residues. Germline V gene data show CDR1 as SGHVS and CDR2 as FNYEAQ. CDR3 nucleotide sequence: TGTGCCAGCAGCTTAGGGGTCAGCCGGGTTGAGGAGCTGTTTTTT. As protein: CASSLGVSRVEELFF.